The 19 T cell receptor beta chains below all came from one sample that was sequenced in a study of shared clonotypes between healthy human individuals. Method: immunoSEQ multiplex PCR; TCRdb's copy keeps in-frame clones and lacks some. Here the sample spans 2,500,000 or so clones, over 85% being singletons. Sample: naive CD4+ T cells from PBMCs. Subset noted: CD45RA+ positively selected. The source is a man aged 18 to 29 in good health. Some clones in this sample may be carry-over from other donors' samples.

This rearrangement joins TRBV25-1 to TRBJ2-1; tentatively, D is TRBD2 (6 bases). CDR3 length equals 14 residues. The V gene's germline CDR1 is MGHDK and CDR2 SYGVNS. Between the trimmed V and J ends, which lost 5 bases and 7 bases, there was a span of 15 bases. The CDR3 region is CASSPTPLANEQFF. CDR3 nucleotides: TGTGCCAGCAGTCCGACGCCCCTAGCGAATGAGCAGTTCTTC.

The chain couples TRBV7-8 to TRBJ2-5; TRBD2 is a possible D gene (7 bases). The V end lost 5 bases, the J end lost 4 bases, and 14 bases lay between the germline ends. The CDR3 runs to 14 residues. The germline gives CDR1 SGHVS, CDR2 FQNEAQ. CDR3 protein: CASSRRGGLETQYF. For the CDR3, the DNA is TGTGCCAGCAGCCGGAGGGGGGGGTTAGAGACCCAGTACTTC.

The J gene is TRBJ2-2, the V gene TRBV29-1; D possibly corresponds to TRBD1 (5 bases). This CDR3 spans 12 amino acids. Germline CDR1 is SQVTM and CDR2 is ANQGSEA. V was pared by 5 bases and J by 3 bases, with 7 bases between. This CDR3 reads CSVQGDTGELFF. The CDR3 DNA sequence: TGCAGCGTTCAAGGGGACACCGGGGAGCTGTTTTTT.

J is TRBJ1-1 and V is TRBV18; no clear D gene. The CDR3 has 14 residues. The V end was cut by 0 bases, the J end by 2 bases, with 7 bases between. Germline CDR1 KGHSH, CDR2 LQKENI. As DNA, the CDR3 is TGTGCCAGCTCACCACCGGAGGTAAACACTGAAGCTTTCTTT. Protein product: CASSPPEVNTEAFF.

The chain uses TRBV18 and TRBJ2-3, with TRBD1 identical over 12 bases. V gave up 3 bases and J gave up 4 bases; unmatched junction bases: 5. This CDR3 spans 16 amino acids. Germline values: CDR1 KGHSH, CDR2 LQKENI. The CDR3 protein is CASSPPGQGAADTQYF. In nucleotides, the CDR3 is TGTGCCAGCTCACCTCCGGGACAGGGGGCAGCAGATACGCAGTATTTT.

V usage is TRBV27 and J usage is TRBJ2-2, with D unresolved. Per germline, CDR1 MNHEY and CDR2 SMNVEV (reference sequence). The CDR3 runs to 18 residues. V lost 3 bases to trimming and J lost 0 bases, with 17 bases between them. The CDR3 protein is CASSFQPFQRSNTGELFF. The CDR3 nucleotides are TGTGCCAGCAGTTTTCAGCCCTTTCAGCGCTCGAACACCGGGGAGCTGTTTTTT.

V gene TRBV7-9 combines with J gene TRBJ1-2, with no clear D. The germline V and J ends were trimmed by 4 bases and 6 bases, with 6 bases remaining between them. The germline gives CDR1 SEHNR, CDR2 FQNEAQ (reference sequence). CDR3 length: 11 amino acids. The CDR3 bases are TGTGCCAGCAGCTCCCCAGATGGCTACACCTTC. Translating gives CASSSPDGYTF.

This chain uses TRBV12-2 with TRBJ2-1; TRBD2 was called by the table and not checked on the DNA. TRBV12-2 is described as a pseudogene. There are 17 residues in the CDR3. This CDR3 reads CASRKTSAKNHYNEQFF. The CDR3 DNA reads TGTGCAAGTCGGAAGACTAGCGCAAAAAACCATTACAATGAGCAGTTCTTC.

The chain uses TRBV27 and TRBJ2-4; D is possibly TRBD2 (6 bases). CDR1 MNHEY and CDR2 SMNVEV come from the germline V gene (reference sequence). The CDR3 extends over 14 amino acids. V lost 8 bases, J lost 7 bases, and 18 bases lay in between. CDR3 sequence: CASPRGSEGNIQYF. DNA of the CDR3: TGTGCCAGCCCTCGAGGATCGGAGGGGAACATTCAGTACTTC.

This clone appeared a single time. The CDR3 coding sequence is TGTGCCAGCAGCCAAGGGGTCCGACAGGAGCGTGAAGCTTTCTTT. Amino acids: CASSQGVRQEREAFF. The chain links TRBV4-2 to TRBJ1-1, with TRBD1 as a possible D gene (6 bases). V dropped 1 base and J dropped 7 bases, with 16 bases sitting between them. Germline V gives CDR1 LGHNA, CDR2 YNFKEQ. The CDR3 totals 15 residues.

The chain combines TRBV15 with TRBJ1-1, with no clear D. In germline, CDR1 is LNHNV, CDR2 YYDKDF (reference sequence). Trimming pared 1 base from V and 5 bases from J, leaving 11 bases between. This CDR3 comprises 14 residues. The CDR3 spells CATSRGRWVTEAFF. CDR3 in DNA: TGTGCCACCAGCAGAGGAAGGTGGGTAACTGAAGCTTTCTTT.

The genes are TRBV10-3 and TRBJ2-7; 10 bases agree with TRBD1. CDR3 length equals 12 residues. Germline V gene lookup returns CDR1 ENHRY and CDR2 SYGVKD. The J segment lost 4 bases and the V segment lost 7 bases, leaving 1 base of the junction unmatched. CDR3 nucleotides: TGTGCCATCAAGGGACAGGGGTACGAGCAGTACTTC. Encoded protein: CAIKGQGYEQYF.

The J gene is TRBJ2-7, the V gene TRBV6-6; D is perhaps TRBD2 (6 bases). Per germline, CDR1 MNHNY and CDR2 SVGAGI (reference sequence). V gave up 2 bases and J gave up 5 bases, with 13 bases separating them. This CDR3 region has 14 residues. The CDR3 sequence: CASSYMEGTHEQYF. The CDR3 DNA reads TGTGCCAGCAGTTACATGGAGGGGACCCACGAGCAGTACTTC.

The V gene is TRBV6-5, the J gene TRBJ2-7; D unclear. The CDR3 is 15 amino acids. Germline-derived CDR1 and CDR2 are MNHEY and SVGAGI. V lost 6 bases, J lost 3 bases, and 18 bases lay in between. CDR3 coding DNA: TGTGCCAGCAGCACCGGGCCGCGGATGAACTACGAGCAGTACTTC. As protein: CASSTGPRMNYEQYF.

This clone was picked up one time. The CDR3 sequence is CASSLVTANTEAFF. CDR3 DNA: TGTGCCAGCAGCTTGGTCACGGCGAACACTGAAGCTTTCTTT. The rearrangement uses TRBV5-5 and TRBJ1-1; D uncertain. CDR1 SGHKS and CDR2 YYEKEE come from the germline V gene (reference sequence). The CDR3 totals 14 residues. V was clipped by 0 bases and J by 1 base, with 7 bases between them.

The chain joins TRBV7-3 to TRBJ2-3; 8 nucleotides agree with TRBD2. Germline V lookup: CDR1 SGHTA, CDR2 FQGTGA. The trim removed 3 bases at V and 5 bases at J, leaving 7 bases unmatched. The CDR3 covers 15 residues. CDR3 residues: CASSFQRGTVDTQYF. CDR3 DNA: TGTGCCAGCAGCTTCCAGCGGGGGACCGTAGATACGCAGTATTTT.

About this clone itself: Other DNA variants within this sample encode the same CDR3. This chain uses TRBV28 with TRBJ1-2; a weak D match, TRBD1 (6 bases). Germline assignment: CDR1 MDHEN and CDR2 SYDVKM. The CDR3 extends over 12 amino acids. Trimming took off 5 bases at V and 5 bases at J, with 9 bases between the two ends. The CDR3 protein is CASSKQGYGYTF. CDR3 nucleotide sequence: TGTGCCAGCAGTAAACAGGGTTATGGCTACACCTTC.

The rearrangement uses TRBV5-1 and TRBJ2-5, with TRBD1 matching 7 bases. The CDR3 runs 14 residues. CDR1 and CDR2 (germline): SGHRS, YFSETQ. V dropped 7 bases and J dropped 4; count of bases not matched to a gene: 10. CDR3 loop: CASGTGVLGETQYF. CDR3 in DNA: TGCGCCAGCGGAACAGGGGTACTAGGAGAGACCCAGTACTTC.

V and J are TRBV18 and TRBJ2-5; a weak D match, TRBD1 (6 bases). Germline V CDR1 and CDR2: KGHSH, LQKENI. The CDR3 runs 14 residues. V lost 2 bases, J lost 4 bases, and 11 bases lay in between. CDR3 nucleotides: TGTGCCAGCTCACCAAGGACAGCCCCAGAGACCCAGTACTTC. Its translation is CASSPRTAPETQYF.